This entry features one TCR beta chain sequence. What antigen it recognizes has not been identified. One base away there is no much larger clone; base qualities are not given. CDR1 is given as SQVTM and CDR2 as ANQGSEA, both from the germline V gene. From the cysteine through the phenylalanine, the CDR3 covers 14 amino acids. Only the CDR3 DNA is retained, 42 bases long and in frame from the first base. V is reduced by 2 bases and J by 1 base, leaving a spacing of 8 bases between them. This sample was taken from a study of CD8 T cells in Susac syndrome (dated by TCRdb to between 2018 and 2021). Regarding the complete study: Whether CD8+ T cell activation and differentiation in Susac syndrome was antigen driven was tested using repertoire sequencing. Overall study results and their limits: The number of individuals in the TCR sequencing and HLA analysis was recognized as being relatively small.

Peripheral blood CD8+ and CD4+ T cells from healthy donors, Susac syndrome patients and multiple sclerosis patients were profiled by high-throughput TCR beta sequencing. Healthy donors were included as age- and sex-matched controls. CD8+ TEMRA cells were enriched by FACS, while bulk CD8+ and CD4+ T cells were purified by magnetic negative isolation. Blood was drawn into EDTA tubes, processed within 24 hours, and PBMCs were isolated by density gradient centrifugation. PBMCs intended for TCR sequencing were cryopreserved in liquid nitrogen and were subsequently thawed in a 37 degrees C water bath. The sorted or isolated CD4+, CD8+ and CD8+ TEMRA cells reached a purity of at least 90%. RNA was extracted with the RNeasy kit and 0.5 to 1 ug was reverse transcribed using random hexamers. The immunoSEQ multiplex PCR assay, which covers 54 Vbeta and 13 Jbeta segments, was used to amplify TCR beta CDR3 regions. Bias from PCR amplification was corrected by using a synthetic template baseline for primer optimization and for computational correction. From the authors' description of their analysis: Only productive sequences were kept, with reads annotated to V, D and J genes according to IMGT and analyzed in immunoSEQ Analyzer. To calculate clonality, Shannon entropy was normalized by log2 of the number of productive unique sequences and then subtracted from one. For each patient and control, public and private clones were evaluated within the 100 most prevalent clones. Clones were defined as Susac-specific if absent from the healthy and MS cohorts, from 1052 published viral clones and from other ImmuneACCESS disease sequences. TCRdb cleaned the public reads at Q25 with fastp, built clones with MiXCR and kept in-frame beta chains. Each record represents a unique CDR3 protein, reported with the most common genes and DNA among its rows. It is TCRdb's table, rather than the study itself, that gives the V and J calls and clone size. This sample has 95,000 to 150,000 distinct CDR3 sequences in its table, and about 94% of those were observed once. The ten top clones hold 0.087% of the sample.

Sequencing was performed on CD4+ T cells from PBMCs. The chain uses TRBV29-1 and TRBJ2-2; the D gene is not confidently resolved. The source is a human donor in good health. The CDR3 protein sequence reads: CSVETSLNTGELFF. The sequenced DNA: TGCAGCGTTGAAACGAGCCTGAACACCGGGGAGCTGTTTTTT.